Below are 16 T cell receptor beta chains sequenced from a single sample in a study of OX40 agonist ivuxolimab in advanced cancers. Measured with immunoSEQ multiplex PCR; TCRdb has only the in-frame clones, and not every one. The repertoire has about 33,000 clones, more than 65% of them found once; the top ten carry around 10%. The sample consisted of CD4+ or CD8+ T cells sorted from blood, taken in a trial of the OX40 agonist ivuxolimab. Every receptor here comes from an adult with an advanced solid tumor such as melanoma, head and neck, liver or kidney cancer.

The chain is built from TRBV19 and TRBJ1-2; possibly TRBD1 for D (5 bases). Trimming left V 5 bases short and J 8 bases short, with 18 bases between. The CDR3 loop spans 14 amino acids. Looked up from germline, CDR1 is LNHDA and CDR2 is SQIVND (reference sequence). The CDR3 sequence is CASSSPRGMSGYTF. CDR3 coding DNA: TGTGCCAGTAGTTCCCCCCGGGGGATGTCCGGCTACACCTTC.

This clone was counted once. The V call is TRBV7-6, the J call TRBJ2-7; D possibly corresponds to TRBD1 (5 bases). Looked up from germline, CDR1 is SGHVS and CDR2 is FNYEAQ. Trimming removed 5 bases from V and 2 bases from J, with 7 bases in between. The CDR3 spans 12 residues. CDR3 bases: TGTGCCAGCAGCCCAGGGACCTACGAGCAGTACTTC. Translating it yields CASSPGTYEQYF. Using reference TRBV7-6 and TRBJ2-7 for the parts outside the CDR3, the full variable domain is GAGVSQSPRYKVTKRGQDVALRCDPISGHVSLYWYRQALGQGPEFLTYFNYEAQQDKSGLPNDRFSAERPEGSISTLTIQRTEQRDSAMYRCASSPGTYEQYFGPGTRLTVT.

The chain carries TRBV2 and TRBJ1-3; D may be TRBD1 (5 bases). Germline V gene sequence: CDR1 SNHLY, CDR2 FYNNEI. The V end was cut by 4 bases, the J end by 0 bases, with 16 bases between. The CDR3 extends over 17 amino acids. This CDR3 reads CASSGGLPLLSGNTIYF. CDR3 nucleotide sequence: TGTGCCAGCAGTGGGGGACTGCCCCTTCTCTCTGGAAACACCATATATTTT.

The chain's CDR3 is CASSLVAVMGHEQYF. The CDR3 DNA is TGTGCCAGCAGCTTGGTTGCGGTTATGGGACACGAGCAGTACTTC. This chain connects TRBV4-2 to TRBJ2-7; D may match TRBD1 or TRBD2 (5 bases each). There are 15 residues in the CDR3. The V gene's germline CDR1 is LGHNA and CDR2 YNFKEQ. Trimming stripped 5 bases from V and 5 bases from J, with 19 bases between.

In DNA, the CDR3 is TGTGCCAGCAGCCGCCCAACGCCGGAGGAAAAACTGTTTTTT. It codes for CASSRPTPEEKLFF. The chain joins TRBV5-6 to TRBJ1-4; no reliable D call. Between the trimmed V and J ends, which lost 4 bases and 8 bases, there was a span of 15 bases. The CDR3 is 14 residues long. Germline V gives CDR1 SGHDT, CDR2 YYEEEE.

The V and J genes are TRBV5-5 and TRBJ1-1; 7 positions match TRBD1. The germline V gene has CDR1 SGHKS and CDR2 YYEKEE (reference sequence). V shed 2 bases and J 1 base; nucleotides not matched to a gene: 2. This CDR3 region has 14 residues. The CDR3 DNA sequence: TGTGCCAGCAGCTTCAGGACAGGGAACACTGAAGCTTTCTTT. This encodes CASSFRTGNTEAFF.

In nucleotides, the CDR3 is TGTGCCAGCAGCCCTGGGAGGGGTTACGAGCAGTACTTC. This codes for CASSPGRGYEQYF. J is TRBJ2-7 and V is TRBV7-6, with 7 bases matching TRBD2. The germline V gene has CDR1 SGHVS and CDR2 FNYEAQ. V dropped 5 bases and J dropped 4; count of bases not matched to a gene: 5. The length of the CDR3 is 13 residues.

The gene calls are TRBV16 and TRBJ1-1, with 7 bases that match TRBD1. This CDR3 has 14 amino acids. The J segment lost 0 bases and the V segment lost 8 bases, leaving 6 bases of the junction unmatched. In germline, CDR1 is KGHSY, CDR2 FQNENV. In DNA, the CDR3 is TGTGCCAGCGCCGGGACAGCCGTGAACACTGAAGCTTTCTTT. It encodes CASAGTAVNTEAFF.

V gene TRBV5-1 combines with J gene TRBJ1-4; TRBD1 is a possible D gene (5 bases). CDR1 is SGHRS and CDR2 is YFSETQ in the germline V gene. V lost 2 bases and J lost 6, with 11 bases in between. This CDR3 is 14 amino acids long. CDR3 sequence: CASSLPGWDEKLFF. The CDR3 nucleotides read TGCGCCAGCAGCTTACCAGGGTGGGATGAAAAACTGTTTTTT. The full variable domain, its missing parts supplied by reference TRBV5-1 and TRBJ1-4, is KAGVTQTPRYLIKTRGQQVTLSCSPISGHRSVSWYQQTPGQGLQFLFEYFSETQRNKGNFPGRFSGRQFSNSRSEMNVSTLELGDSALYLCASSLPGWDEKLFFGSGTQLSVL.

J is TRBJ1-6 and V is TRBV19, with D maybe TRBD1 (6 bases). The CDR3 length is 15 residues. In germline, CDR1 is LNHDA, CDR2 SQIVND (reference sequence). Trimming cost V 5 bases and J 8 bases, with 16 bases left between them. In DNA, the CDR3 is TGTGCCAGTAGTGCCCGACAGGTAGAATATTCACCCCTCCACTTT. Protein sequence: CASSARQVEYSPLHF.

The chain carries TRBV27 and TRBJ2-7, with D possibly matching TRBD1 (5 bases). The CDR3 consists of 15 residues. Looked up from germline, CDR1 is MNHEY and CDR2 is SMNVEV (reference sequence). Trimming took off 8 bases at V and 0 bases at J, with 17 bases between the two ends. Here the CDR3 DNA reads TGTGCCAGCCGGCTGAAAGGGGTTAGCTCCTACGAGCAGTACTTC. Its translation: CASRLKGVSSYEQYF.

The chain carries TRBV6-5 and TRBJ2-3; D uncertain. The CDR3 has 12 amino acids. CDR1 and CDR2 (germline): MNHEY, SVGAGI. The V end was cut by 6 bases, the J end by 2 bases, with 6 bases between. CDR3 in DNA: TGTGCCAGCAGAACTTCCACAGATACGCAGTATTTT. Translation: CASRTSTDTQYF.

This rearrangement joins TRBV19 to TRBJ2-3; weak D call: TRBD1 (5 bases). There are 14 residues in the CDR3. Germline V CDR1 and CDR2: LNHDA, SQIVND (reference sequence). The V end lost 6 bases, the J end lost 1 base, and 11 bases lay between the germline ends. DNA for the CDR3: TGTGCCAGTAGGGACACCGACCGCACAGATACGCAGTATTTT. Translating it yields CASRDTDRTDTQYF.

This clone has a handful of counts. This chain joins TRBV6-6 and TRBJ2-7, with 10 bases fitting TRBD2. Germline trimming cut 7 bases from V and 4 bases from J; bases unmatched to any gene: 13. In germline, CDR1 is MNHNY, CDR2 SVGAGI (reference sequence). The CDR3 runs to 16 residues. The CDR3 spells CASNPGLAETFYEQYF. The CDR3 DNA follows: TGTGCCAGCAACCCCGGACTAGCGGAGACTTTTTACGAGCAGTACTTC.

This clone was detected a few times. This chain links TRBV5-5 with TRBJ2-5; D tentatively reads TRBD1 or TRBD2 (5 bases each). The CDR3 spans 13 residues. The germline V gene has CDR1 SGHKS and CDR2 YYEKEE (reference sequence). V lost 8 bases and J lost 5, with 16 bases in between. In nucleotides, the CDR3 is TGTGCCAGTTCATCTCAGGGAGTGGAGACCCAGTACTTC. This encodes CASSSQGVETQYF.

The sample holds a few counts of this clone. The chain joins TRBV2 to TRBJ2-7; TRBD1 or TRBD2 may be the D gene (5 bases each). CDR1 and CDR2 (germline): SNHLY, FYNNEI. The CDR3 covers 14 residues. V shed 5 bases and J shed 0 bases, with 11 bases lying between them. This chain's CDR3 is CASSWDGSSYEQYF. In nucleotides, the CDR3 is TGTGCCAGCAGTTGGGACGGTAGCTCCTACGAGCAGTACTTC.